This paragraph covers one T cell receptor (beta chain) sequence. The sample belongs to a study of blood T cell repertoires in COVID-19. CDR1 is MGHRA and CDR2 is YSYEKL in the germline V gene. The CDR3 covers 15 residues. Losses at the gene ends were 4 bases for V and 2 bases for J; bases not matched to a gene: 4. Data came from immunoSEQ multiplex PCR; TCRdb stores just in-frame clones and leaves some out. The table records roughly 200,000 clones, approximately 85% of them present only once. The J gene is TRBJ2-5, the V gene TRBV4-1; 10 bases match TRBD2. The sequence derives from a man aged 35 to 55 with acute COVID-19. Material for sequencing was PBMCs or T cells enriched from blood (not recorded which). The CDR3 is CASSRGLAVQETQYF. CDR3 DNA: TGCGCCAGCAGCCGCGGACTAGCGGTTCAAGAGACCCAGTACTTC.